One sample yielded the 21 T cell receptor beta chains listed below, sequenced in a study of blood T cell repertoires in COVID-19. Libraries were prepared by immunoSEQ multiplex PCR; TCRdb keeps only in-frame clonotypes and omits some of them. The repertoire holds under 50,000 clones, with over 80% as singletons. The specimen was peripheral blood. The receptors come from a man aged 70 or older with acute or convalescent COVID-19.

The chain recombines TRBV13 with TRBJ1-4; D might be TRBD1 (5 bases). The V end lost 4 bases, the J end lost 8 bases, and 14 bases lay between the germline ends. Germline CDR1 reads PRHDT; CDR2 reads FYEKMQ (reference sequence). The CDR3 loop spans 14 amino acids. In DNA form, the CDR3 reads TGTGCCAGCAGCTCCCCCCGTGACAGCGAAAAACTGTTTTTT. Translated, it gives CASSSPRDSEKLFF.

This chain uses TRBV27 with TRBJ2-7; D unresolved. Trimming stripped 7 bases from V and 0 bases from J, with 7 bases between. This CDR3 has 12 residues. CDR1 is MNHEY and CDR2 is SMNVEV in the germline V gene (reference sequence). The CDR3 DNA follows: TGTGCCAGCACTCCTTTCTCCTACGAGCAGTACTTC. Amino acids: CASTPFSYEQYF.

The J gene is TRBJ2-2, the V gene TRBV15; TRBD1 agrees at 9 bases. The germline CDR1 and CDR2 sequences are LNHNV and YYDKDF (reference sequence). The CDR3 spans 16 residues. The V gene end was trimmed by 0 bases and the J gene end by 2 bases; junction bases not matched to a gene: 1. CDR3 DNA sequence: TGTGCCACCAGCAGAGAAACAGGGGGCAACACCGGGGAGCTGTTTTTT. Its protein is CATSRETGGNTGELFF.

This rearrangement joins TRBV10-2 to TRBJ2-1, with 8 nucleotides matching TRBD2. Germline CDR1 and CDR2: WSHSY and SAAADI. The CDR3 consists of 16 residues. Trimming removed 0 bases from V and 2 bases from J; junction bases left unmatched: 3. DNA of the CDR3: TGCGCCAGCAGTGAGTCGGGAGCGGGGGCCTACAATGAGCAGTTCTTC. This gives the protein CASSESGAGAYNEQFF.

This clone was counted only a few times. J is TRBJ1-3 and V is TRBV6-5; the D is unclear. Germline lookup yields CDR1 MNHEY and CDR2 SVGAGI. Trimming pared 6 bases from V and 0 bases from J, leaving 12 bases between. The CDR3 loop spans 15 amino acids. The DNA for the CDR3 is TGTGCCAGCAGGTACAGCGTCTACTCTGGAAACACCATATATTTT. It yields the protein CASRYSVYSGNTIYF.

V and J are TRBV30 and TRBJ2-3; D gene unclear. This CDR3 is built from 12 residues. The V end was cut by 4 bases, the J end by 1 base, with 6 bases between. Germline V CDR1 and CDR2: GTSNPN, SVGIG (reference sequence). The CDR3 nucleotides are TGTGCCTGGATGACACGCACAGATACGCAGTATTTT. Translated, it gives CAWMTRTDTQYF.

This clone was counted a few times. The chain joins TRBV30 to TRBJ1-2; D unclear. The CDR3 contains 12 residues. Trimming pared 4 bases from V and 1 base from J, leaving 7 bases between. CDR1 is GTSNPN, CDR2 SVGIG, per germline (reference sequence). CDR3 amino acids: CAWNPGNYGYTF. Written as DNA, the CDR3 is TGTGCCTGGAACCCGGGTAACTATGGCTACACCTTC.

In this sample, this clone turned up a few times. J is TRBJ2-3 and V is TRBV7-2, with 9 bases identical to TRBD1. V dropped 1 base and J dropped 8; count of bases not matched to a gene: 7. The CDR3 loop spans 15 amino acids. Germline CDR1 is SGHTA and CDR2 is FQGNSA. The CDR3 sequence: CASSLEGQGGGTQYF. CDR3 nucleotides: TGTGCCAGCAGCTTAGAGGGACAGGGAGGAGGTACGCAGTATTTT.

This chain connects TRBV13 to TRBJ2-1; unclear D gene. Germline V gene sequence: CDR1 PRHDT, CDR2 FYEKMQ (reference sequence). Trimming left V 2 bases short and J 9 bases short, with 14 bases between. The CDR3 is 14 residues long. CDR3: CASSLNHRSGEQFF. The CDR3 coding sequence is TGTGCCAGCAGCTTAAACCATCGGTCGGGTGAGCAGTTCTTC.

This clone was seen only once. The chain couples TRBV9 to TRBJ1-1, with D perhaps TRBD1 (6 bases). This CDR3 region has 15 residues. CDR1 is SGDLS and CDR2 is YYNGEE in the germline V gene. V lost 3 bases and J lost 2, with 14 bases in between. Written as DNA, the CDR3 is TGTGCCAGCAGCGGAAACAGGGAAGGAAACACTGAAGCTTTCTTT. Protein sequence: CASSGNREGNTEAFF.

The rearrangement links TRBV3-1 (or the pseudogene TRBV3-2) to TRBJ1-2, with 7 bases identical to TRBD1. CDR3 size: 14 residues. The V and J ends lost 1 base and 4 bases, in that order; junction bases with no gene match: 3. CDR1 LGHDT and CDR2 YNNKEL come from the germline V gene (reference sequence). CDR3 amino acids: CASSQVQGVYGYTF. Here the CDR3 DNA reads TGTGCCAGCAGCCAAGTGCAGGGGGTCTATGGCTACACCTTC.

This clone was counted a single time. The DNA of the CDR3 is TGTGCCACCAGTGATCGCGACAGGGGGCGCACCGGGGAGCTGTTTTTT. This codes for CATSDRDRGRTGELFF. This rearrangement joins TRBV24-1 to TRBJ2-2, with 10 bases lining up with TRBD1. Trimming cost V 3 bases and J 4 bases; bases outside gene matches: 4. The germline V gene has CDR1 KGHDR and CDR2 SFDVKD. The CDR3 covers 16 residues.

V is TRBV5-6 and J is TRBJ1-2; the match to TRBD1 covers 7 bases. Germline assignment: CDR1 SGHDT and CDR2 YYEEEE. J gave up 2 bases and V 1 base, and 14 bases lay outside the gene matches. The CDR3 runs 18 residues. CDR3 in amino acids: CASSLRTATGFPNYGYTF. For the CDR3, the DNA is TGTGCCAGCAGCTTGAGGACCGCGACAGGGTTCCCAAACTATGGCTACACCTTC.

This clone was seen once. The gene calls are TRBV7-2 and TRBJ2-3, with D hard to call. The V gene lost 6 bases and the J gene lost 5 bases, with 18 bases spanning the gap. The CDR3 contains 15 residues. Per germline, CDR1 SGHTA and CDR2 FQGNSA. The CDR3 loop reads CASSYTGSSEDTQYF. Here the CDR3 DNA reads TGTGCCAGCAGTTATACCGGGTCCTCAGAAGATACGCAGTATTTT.

The table lists this clone with a count of one. The rearrangement uses TRBV6-2 or TRBV6-3 and TRBJ2-2; a weak D match, TRBD1 (6 bases). With 2 bases removed from V and 0 bases from J, the gap between germline ends came to 10 bases. Germline loops: CDR1 MNHEY, CDR2 SVGEGT. The CDR3 consists of 16 residues. This chain's CDR3 is CASSYGGLPNTGELFF. The CDR3 DNA reads as TGTGCCAGCAGTTACGGGGGCCTCCCGAACACCGGGGAGCTGTTTTTT.

The chain is built from TRBV6-2 or TRBV6-3 and TRBJ2-1, with a weak D call TRBD2 (5 bases). The V gene's germline CDR1 is MNHEY and CDR2 SVGEGT. CDR3 length: 15 residues. V dropped 0 bases and J dropped 2 bases, with 8 bases sitting between them. The CDR3 sequence is CASSYSDSTYNEQFF. Here the CDR3 DNA reads TGTGCCAGCAGTTACTCGGACTCGACCTACAATGAGCAGTTCTTC.

This chain uses TRBV5-4 with TRBJ1-1, with D hard to call. V was shortened by 0 bases and J by 0 bases, with 3 bases between the two germline ends. This CDR3 region has 13 residues. Looked up from germline, CDR1 is SGHNT and CDR2 is YYREEE (reference sequence). As DNA, the CDR3 is TGTGCCAGCAGCTTGGCGGTGAACACTGAAGCTTTCTTT. This sequence encodes CASSLAVNTEAFF. Supplemented by reference TRBV5-4 and TRBJ1-1, the full variable domain reads ETGVTQSPTHLIKTRGQQVTLRCSSQSGHNTVSWYQQALGQGPQFIFQYYREEENGRGNFPPRFSGLQFPNYSSELNVNALELDDSALYLCASSLAVNTEAFFGQGTRLTVV.

The chain has TRBV9 and TRBJ1-2; 9 nucleotides align to TRBD1. Germline trimming cut 0 bases from V and 5 bases from J; bases unmatched to any gene: 14. Germline CDR1 and CDR2: SGDLS and YYNGEE. The CDR3 is made up of 18 amino acids. The CDR3 reads CASSVATGGTGYPYGYTF. The CDR3 DNA follows: TGTGCCAGCAGCGTAGCTACAGGGGGGACAGGGTACCCTTATGGCTACACCTTC. The full variable domain, in which reference TRBV9 and TRBJ1-2 provide the parts outside the CDR3, is DSGVTQTPKHLITATGQRVTLRCSPRSGDLSVYWYQQSLDQGLQFLIQYYNGEERAKGNILERFSAQQFPDLHSELNLSSLELGDSALYFCASSVATGGTGYPYGYTFGSGTRLTVV.

This chain connects TRBV5-6 to TRBJ1-2; D unclear. The V end lost 4 bases, the J end lost 5 bases, and 12 bases lay between the germline ends. Germline CDR1 is SGHDT and CDR2 is YYEEEE. The CDR3 spans 13 residues. CDR3 DNA: TGTGCCAGCAGCCCGGAGGGCGGGTATGGCTACACCTTC. Protein sequence: CASSPEGGYGYTF.

This chain connects TRBV19 to TRBJ2-2, with D possibly being TRBD1 (5 bases). Trimming took off 8 bases at V and 0 bases at J, with 16 bases between the two ends. This CDR3 is built from 16 residues. Germline V gene sequence: CDR1 LNHDA, CDR2 SQIVND (reference sequence). The CDR3 coding sequence is TGTGCCAGTCATCCAAGGGGCGGAGCGAACACCGGGGAGCTGTTTTTT. The encoded protein is CASHPRGGANTGELFF.

V is TRBV10-3 and J is TRBJ1-1, with no clear D. The CDR3 runs to 13 residues. Between the trimmed V and J ends, which lost 5 bases and 2 bases, there was a span of 9 bases. CDR1 is ENHRY and CDR2 is SYGVKD in the germline V gene. The DNA for the CDR3 is TGTGCCATCAGTTTACAGCAAAACACTGAAGCTTTCTTT. It translates to CAISLQQNTEAFF.